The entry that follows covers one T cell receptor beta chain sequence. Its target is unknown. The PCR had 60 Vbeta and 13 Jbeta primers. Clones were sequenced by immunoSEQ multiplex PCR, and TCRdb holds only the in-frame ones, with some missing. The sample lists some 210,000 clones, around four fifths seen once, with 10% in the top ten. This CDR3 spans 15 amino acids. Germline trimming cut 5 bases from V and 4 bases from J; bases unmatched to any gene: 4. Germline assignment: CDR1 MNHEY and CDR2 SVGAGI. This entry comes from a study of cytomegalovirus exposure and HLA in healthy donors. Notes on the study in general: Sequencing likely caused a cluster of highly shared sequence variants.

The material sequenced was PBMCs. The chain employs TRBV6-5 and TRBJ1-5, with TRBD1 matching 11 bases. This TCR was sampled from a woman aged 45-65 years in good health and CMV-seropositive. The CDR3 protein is CASSQDRGRNQPQHF. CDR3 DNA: TGTGCCAGCAGTCAGGACAGGGGGCGGAATCAGCCCCAGCATTTT.